In its sample, the clone carrying this T cell receptor (beta chain) was seen many times. Its cognate antigen is unknown. This record comes from a study of T cells in Graves' hyperthyroidism and ophthalmopathy. Amplified TCR beta CDR3 regions came from RNA transcripts. The primer set for the first-round RT-PCR of the TCR CDR3 was HTBI. TCRdb passed the multiplex PCR reads through MiXCR, listing each CDR3 protein once. The sample carries about 280,000 distinct CDR3 sequences, about 25% recorded once. CDR3 size: 15 residues. In germline, CDR1 is MGHRA, CDR2 YSYEKL. V lost 1 base and J 2 bases, leaving 12 bases between the germline ends. Study outcomes and limitations: In blood, most of the thyroid clonotypes expanded above 0.001 were also present. The model identified upcoming ophthalmopathy a median roughly 6.5 months ahead of onset.

The specimen sequenced was blood. This chain connects TRBV4-1 to TRBJ2-7; D not certain. This receptor was identified in a man aged 35 to 55 with Graves' hyperthyroidism that later progressed to Graves' ophthalmopathy. The CDR3 loop is CASSQVAADPYEQYF. Written as DNA, the CDR3 is TGCGCCAGCAGCCAAGTGGCAGCAGATCCCTACGAGCAGTACTTC.